These T cell receptor beta chains were read from a single sample in a study of Graves' ophthalmopathy and Graves' hyperthyroidism. TCRdb processed the multiplex PCR reads anew with MiXCR; each CDR3 protein has one entry. The repertoire includes 340,000 or so distinct CDR3 sequences, 17% of them detected once, and around 12% sits in the top ten. The specimen sequenced was peripheral blood. Receptor source: an adult man with Graves' ophthalmopathy. Both conserved end residues are part of each CDR3. Each record gives: V gene, J gene, D gene, CDR3 protein. D genes are given only for firm matches.

TRBV5-6,TRBJ2-7,NA,CASIKLKTASYYEQYF
TRBV6-2/TRBV6-3,TRBJ1-1,TRBD1,CASKARGELNTEAFF
TRBV3-1,TRBJ2-7,NA,CASSQVGDNSYEQYF
TRBV7-8,TRBJ1-1,TRBD1,CASSRGRVTEAFF
TRBV10-3,TRBJ2-7,NA,CAISKGGTTYEQYF
TRBV18,TRBJ1-1,NA,CASSALYGTEAFF
TRBV4-3,TRBJ2-5,TRBD2,CASSQDPSGETQYF
TRBV29-1,TRBJ2-2,TRBD1,CSVGDRGPLGTGELFF
TRBV6-5,TRBJ1-2,NA,CASSYLGGYTF
TRBV10-3,TRBJ2-7,TRBD2,CATGTTSYEQYF
TRBV14,TRBJ2-7,NA,CASSQGQGLYEQYF
TRBV19,TRBJ2-5,NA,CASSYSASQETQYF
TRBV28,TRBJ1-2,NA,CASRTSGPGAANYGYTF
TRBV7-9,TRBJ1-6,NA,CASILYPGPPPLHF
TRBV6-5,TRBJ1-5,TRBD1,CASSSMGQGNQPQHF
TRBV29-1,TRBJ2-5,NA,CSVVRGRAQETQYF
TRBV5-4,TRBJ1-2,NA,CASSLAGGARVSGGYTF
TRBV28,TRBJ2-4,TRBD1,CASRRTGLDKNIQYF
TRBV19,TRBJ2-5,TRBD2,CASSSTSGGVETQYF
TRBV11-2,TRBJ1-3,NA,CASSLEVSHSGNTIYF
TRBV20-1,TRBJ1-1,NA,CSASGNMNTEAFF
TRBV30,TRBJ2-7,NA,CAWNRGTSYEQYF
TRBV5-7,TRBJ2-6,NA,CASIPAPSGANVLTF
TRBV6-5,TRBJ1-1,NA,CASTYVGGRAEAFF
TRBV4-2,TRBJ1-2,TRBD1,CASSQDEGALHYGYTF
TRBV30,TRBJ2-2,TRBD1,CAWRQGAYAGELFF
TRBV6-5,TRBJ2-5,NA,CASSYSLGETQYF
TRBV25-1,TRBJ1-1,NA,CASSEFGISSEAFF
TRBV5-1,TRBJ2-7,NA,CASSGGGQYYEQYF
TRBV20-1,TRBJ1-6,NA,CSARAGDNSPLHF
TRBV5-1,TRBJ2-2,TRBD2,CASSRTSGSVSGELFF
TRBV3-1,TRBJ1-5,NA,CASSGGRGYQPQHF
TRBV12-3/TRBV12-4,TRBJ1-3,NA,CASSPGFETGNTIYF
TRBV12-3/TRBV12-4,TRBJ1-5,TRBD1,CASSSRDRVSGEVQPQHF
TRBV24-1,TRBJ2-2,TRBD2,CATSDPRLAGSTGELFF
TRBV2,TRBJ2-7,TRBD2,CASSVTSQVSYEQYF
TRBV28,TRBJ2-7,NA,CASSLGGADEQYF
TRBV27,TRBJ2-5,TRBD1,CASSPMGDRGVSVGETQYF
TRBV6-4,TRBJ1-5,NA,CASSDLVQAVAQPQHF
TRBV12-5,TRBJ2-5,TRBD1,CASGRTGARETQYF
TRBV27,TRBJ2-5,NA,CASSTLVGETQYF
TRBV5-1,TRBJ2-7,NA,CASSLAGPEQYF
TRBV7-2,TRBJ1-1,NA,CASSSRAGYNTEAFF
TRBV13,TRBJ1-1,NA,CASSLGGRGGAWNTEAFF
TRBV5-6,TRBJ1-1,TRBD1,CASSLGQGSFPEAFF
TRBV10-3,TRBJ1-5,NA,CAATPGTDSNQPQHF
TRBV25-1,TRBJ2-5,TRBD1,CASSGPDRAWIRETQYF
TRBV27,TRBJ1-2,NA,CASRRDLYGYTF
TRBV11-2,TRBJ2-7,TRBD1,CASSFMVWDRAEQYF
TRBV11-2,TRBJ2-7,NA,CASSSPGTFRENEQYF